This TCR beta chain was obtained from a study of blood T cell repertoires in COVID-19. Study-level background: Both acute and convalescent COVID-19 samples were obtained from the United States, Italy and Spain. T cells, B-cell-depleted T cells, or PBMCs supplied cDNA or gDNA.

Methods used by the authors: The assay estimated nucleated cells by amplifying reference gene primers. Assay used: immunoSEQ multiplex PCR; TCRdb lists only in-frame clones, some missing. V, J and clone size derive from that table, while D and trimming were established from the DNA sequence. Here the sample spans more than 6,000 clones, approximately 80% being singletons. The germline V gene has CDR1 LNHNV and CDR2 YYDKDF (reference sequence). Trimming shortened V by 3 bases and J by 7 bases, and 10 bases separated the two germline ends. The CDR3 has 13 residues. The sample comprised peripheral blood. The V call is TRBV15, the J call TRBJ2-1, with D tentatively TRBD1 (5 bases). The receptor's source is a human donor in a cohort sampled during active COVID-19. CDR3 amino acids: CATSRGPANEQFF. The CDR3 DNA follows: TGTGCCACCAGCAGGGGGCCTGCTAATGAGCAGTTCTTC. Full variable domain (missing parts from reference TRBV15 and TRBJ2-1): DAMVIQNPRYQVTQFGKPVTLSCSQTLNHNVMYWYQQKSSQAPKLLFHYYDKDFNNEADTPDNFQSRRPNTSFCFLDIRSPGLGDTAMYLCATSRGPANEQFFGPGTRLTVL.